These 28 T cell receptor beta chains were sequenced from one sample in a study of cytomegalovirus exposure and HLA in healthy donors. Both 60 Vbeta primers and 13 Jbeta primers went into the PCR. The data were produced by immunoSEQ multiplex PCR, yet TCRdb's version contains in-frame clones alone and is incomplete. The sample includes under 70,000 clones, roughly 65% of them seen just once. The sequenced material came from PBMCs. The receptors were gathered from a woman in her twenties or thirties in good health and CMV-seronegative.

The rearrangement links TRBV5-1 to TRBJ2-5; TRBD2 is a possible D gene (6 bases). Germline CDR1 reads SGHRS; CDR2 reads YFSETQ. The CDR3 contains 14 residues. V lost 6 bases and J lost 5, with 17 bases in between. The CDR3 DNA reads TGCGCCAGCAACCCGGATGGGGGGACGGAGACCCAGTACTTC. It yields the protein CASNPDGGTETQYF.

The chain combines TRBV13 with TRBJ1-2, with 7 positions matching TRBD1. Trimming took 2 bases from V and 5 from J; bases not matched to a gene: 14. Germline loops: CDR1 PRHDT, CDR2 FYEKMQ (reference sequence). This CDR3 has 17 amino acids. The CDR3 DNA sequence: TGTGCCAGCAGCTTAACCGGTTTTGACAGGGTTTTATATGGCTACACCTTC. Translated, it gives CASSLTGFDRVLYGYTF.

The rearrangement links TRBV5-5 to TRBJ1-6; D remains unclear. V was trimmed by 2 bases and J by 10 bases, leaving 13 bases between them. The CDR3 loop spans 14 amino acids. CDR1 and CDR2 (germline): SGHKS, YYEKEE (reference sequence). For the CDR3, the DNA is TGTGCCAGCAGCTTTGAGGGAGAGGGATCACCCCTCCACTTT. Its protein product is CASSFEGEGSPLHF.

The genes are TRBV19 and TRBJ2-7; TRBD1 might be the D (6 bases). The CDR3 sequence is 15 residues long. Trimming removed 5 bases at V and 4 bases at J, with 18 bases between. The germline V gene encodes CDR1 LNHDA and CDR2 SQIVND (reference sequence). The CDR3 reads CASSEAHGQKYEQYF. The CDR3, as DNA: TGTGCCAGTAGTGAAGCACACGGACAGAAGTACGAGCAGTACTTC.

The chain is built from TRBV5-4 and TRBJ2-6, with D possibly TRBD2 on 7 matching bases. Germline values: CDR1 SGHNT, CDR2 YYREEE (reference sequence). The CDR3 extends over 18 amino acids. V lost 4 bases, J lost 0 bases, and 17 bases lay in between. Written as DNA, the CDR3 is TGTGCCAGCAGCCCTTATCGGGGGGCCACCTCTGGGGCCAACGTCCTGACTTTC. It specifies CASSPYRGATSGANVLTF.

The chain employs TRBV5-1 and TRBJ1-1; 7 bases map to TRBD1. Unmatched junction bases numbered 12, after V lost 4 bases and J lost 3 bases. The germline V gene encodes CDR1 SGHRS and CDR2 YFSETQ. This CDR3 region has 16 residues. The CDR3 spells CASSPPSTGRHTEAFF. The DNA for the CDR3 is TGCGCCAGCAGCCCCCCCTCGACAGGGCGGCACACTGAAGCTTTCTTT. Supplemented by reference TRBV5-1 and TRBJ1-1, the full variable domain reads KAGVTQTPRYLIKTRGQQVTLSCSPISGHRSVSWYQQTPGQGLQFLFEYFSETQRNKGNFPGRFSGRQFSNSRSEMNVSTLELGDSALYLCASSPPSTGRHTEAFFGQGTRLTVV.

This chain connects TRBV4-1 to TRBJ2-5; weak D call: TRBD1 (5 bases). CDR1 is MGHRA, CDR2 YSYEKL, per germline. V was cut by 0 bases and J by 0 bases, with 11 bases left in between. This CDR3 contains 16 residues. The CDR3 DNA reads as TGCGCCAGCAGCCAAGATGGACACCCGTACCAAGAGACCCAGTACTTC. Residues: CASSQDGHPYQETQYF.

V gene TRBV9 combines with J gene TRBJ1-6, with TRBD1 matching over 9 bases. CDR1 is SGDLS and CDR2 is YYNGEE in the germline V gene. This CDR3 has 16 residues. Losses at the gene ends were 4 bases for V and 10 bases for J; bases not matched to a gene: 12. Here the CDR3 reads CASSTRDRVFLSPLHF. In DNA, the CDR3 is TGTGCCAGCAGCACCCGGGACAGGGTTTTCCTATCACCCCTCCACTTT.

This chain connects TRBV11-3 to TRBJ2-3, with D unresolved. CDR3 length equals 12 residues. V lost 5 bases, J lost 2 bases, and 5 bases lay in between. The germline gives CDR1 SGHNT, CDR2 YENEEA. The CDR3 DNA sequence: TGTGCCAGCAGCCCCTTCACAGATACGCAGTATTTT. Amino acid sequence: CASSPFTDTQYF.

The gene calls are TRBV5-6 and TRBJ1-5, with D hard to call. The germline V gene encodes CDR1 SGHDT and CDR2 YYEEEE. The CDR3 covers 11 residues. V was clipped by 4 bases and J by 6 bases, with 5 bases between them. CDR3 coding DNA: TGTGCCAGCAGCCCGAGTCAGCCCCAGCATTTT. It yields the protein CASSPSQPQHF. Using reference TRBV5-6 and TRBJ1-5 for the parts outside the CDR3, the full variable domain is DAGVTQSPTHLIKTRGQQVTLRCSPKSGHDTVSWYQQALGQGPQFIFQYYEEEERQRGNFPDRFSGHQFPNYSSELNVNALLLGDSALYLCASSPSQPQHFGDGTRLSIL.

CDR3 protein: CAWSVQGPSYGYTF. The CDR3 DNA follows: TGTGCCTGGAGTGTACAGGGCCCGTCTTATGGCTACACCTTC. This sequence joins TRBV30 and TRBJ1-2, with D perhaps TRBD1 (6 bases). V lost 0 bases and J 5 bases, leaving 13 bases between the germline ends. Germline V gives CDR1 GTSNPN, CDR2 SVGIG (reference sequence). This CDR3 spans 14 amino acids.

The gene calls are TRBV7-3 and TRBJ2-6; 8 bases match TRBD1. V gave up 5 bases and J gave up 0 bases; unmatched junction bases: 9. CDR1 and CDR2 from the germline V gene are SGHTA and FQGTGA. The CDR3 is 18 residues long. The CDR3 nucleotides read TGTGCCAGCAGCCCCGGGACAGGCCTCTACTCTGGGGCCAACGTCCTGACTTTC. It specifies CASSPGTGLYSGANVLTF.

The V and J genes are TRBV27 and TRBJ2-1; 13 bases line up with TRBD2. The CDR3 covers 16 residues. Per germline, CDR1 MNHEY and CDR2 SMNVEV (reference sequence). The V and J ends lost 5 bases and 3 bases, in that order; junction bases with no gene match: 4. The CDR3 sequence is CASSLRLAGGYNEQFF. The CDR3 DNA reads as TGTGCCAGCAGTCTTCGACTAGCGGGGGGCTACAATGAGCAGTTCTTC.

Note on this clone: Compared with germline, one end of the junction differs, possibly owing to a read error. Different DNA sequences within this sample yield the same CDR3. The chain uses TRBV5-1 and TRBJ2-7; 9 bases align to TRBD2. Germline loops: CDR1 SGHRS, CDR2 YFSETQ. The length of the CDR3 is 16 residues. DNA of the CDR3: TGTGCCAGCAGCTTGGGCGGTGGGGGACTAGCTTACGAGCAGTACTTC. Encoded protein: CASSLGGGGLAYEQYF. The variable domain in full, with the rest retrieved from reference TRBV5-1 and TRBJ2-7, is KAGVTQTPRYLIKTRGQQVTLSCSPISGHRSVSWYQQTPGQGLQFLFEYFSETQRNKGNFPGRFSGRQFSNSRSEMNVSTLELGDSALYLCASSLGGGGLAYEQYFGPGTRLTVT.

CDR3: CASREGAGEKLFF. The CDR3, as DNA: TGTGCCAGCCGGGAGGGGGCTGGTGAAAAACTGTTTTTT. The chain recombines TRBV6-1 with TRBJ1-4; 7 bases are shared with TRBD1. Trimming removed 8 bases from V and 7 bases from J; junction bases left unmatched: 7. Germline V gene sequence: CDR1 MNHNS, CDR2 SASEGT. The CDR3 runs 13 residues.

The chain joins TRBV4-3 to TRBJ2-1; 8 bases map to TRBD1. The CDR3 is made up of 15 amino acids. Trimming at V came to 2 bases and at J to 2 bases, leaving 2 bases not matched to a gene. The germline gives CDR1 LGHNA, CDR2 YSLEER. Here the CDR3 reads CASSQTGGTYNEQFF. CDR3 in DNA: TGCGCCAGCAGCCAAACAGGGGGAACCTACAATGAGCAGTTCTTC.

The rearrangement joins TRBV5-1 to TRBJ1-4; TRBD1 aligns across 9 bases. Germline V gene data show CDR1 as SGHRS and CDR2 as YFSETQ. With V trimmed by 1 base and J by 7 bases, 5 bases remained unmatched. This CDR3 is built from 15 residues. The CDR3 protein is CASSLKTGGSEKLFF. CDR3 sequence (DNA): TGCGCCAGCAGCTTGAAGACAGGGGGAAGTGAAAAACTGTTTTTT.

The chain joins TRBV6-5 to TRBJ1-3; D may be TRBD1 (6 bases). This CDR3 is built from 14 residues. Germline CDR1 and CDR2: MNHEY and SVGAGI. The ends were cut back, 5 bases at V and 0 bases at J, with 8 bases in the middle. CDR3 sequence: CASSQGNSGNTIYF. The CDR3 nucleotides are TGTGCCAGCAGTCAGGGGAACTCTGGAAACACCATATATTTT.

The V gene is TRBV27, the J gene TRBJ2-1, with 11 bases fitting TRBD2. The CDR3 sequence is 15 residues long. The V segment lost 2 bases and the J segment 6 bases; nucleotides outside the gene matches: 3. Germline values: CDR1 MNHEY, CDR2 SMNVEV (reference sequence). The CDR3 spells CASSLRLAGGNEQFF. DNA for the CDR3: TGTGCCAGCAGTTTAAGGCTAGCGGGGGGCAATGAGCAGTTCTTC.

Written as DNA, the CDR3 is TGTGCCAGCAGCCCCGGGACAGGGTTTGGCTACACCTTC. This encodes CASSPGTGFGYTF. The chain recombines TRBV9 with TRBJ1-2; 9 bases line up with TRBD1. This CDR3 comprises 13 residues. Germline CDR1 SGDLS, CDR2 YYNGEE. V was pared by 4 bases and J by 7 bases, with 5 bases of the junction left unmatched.

Within the sample, this clone is medium-sized. The chain is built from TRBV2 and TRBJ2-1; no definite D call. There are 14 residues in the CDR3. Germline CDR1 SNHLY, CDR2 FYNNEI. Trimming cost V 0 bases and J 3 bases, with 6 bases left between them. The CDR3 DNA reads as TGTGCCAGCAGTGAAGCGCGATTCTACAATGAGCAGTTCTTC. Protein: CASSEARFYNEQFF. The whole variable domain, remainder taken from reference TRBV2 and TRBJ2-1, is EPEVTQTPSHQVTQMGQEVILRCVPISNHLYFYWYRQILGQKVEFLVSFYNNEISEKSEIFDDQFSVERPDGSNFTLKIRSTKLEDSAMYFCASSEARFYNEQFFGPGTRLTVL.

This chain links TRBV19 with TRBJ1-6; 9 nucleotides agree with TRBD1. V lost 6 bases to trimming and J lost 9 bases; unmatched junction nucleotides: 9. The germline gives CDR1 LNHDA, CDR2 SQIVND (reference sequence). The CDR3 length is 15 residues. CDR3 loop: CASRTQGAGGSPLHF. The CDR3, as DNA: TGTGCCAGTAGAACACAGGGGGCCGGCGGTTCACCCCTCCACTTT.

The chain joins TRBV18 to TRBJ2-3, with D possibly being TRBD2 (6 bases). The CDR3 loop spans 14 amino acids. Trimming removed 4 bases from V and 2 bases from J, with 10 bases in between. Germline CDR1 reads KGHSH; CDR2 reads LQKENI. In nucleotides, the CDR3 is TGTGCCAGCTCACTCGGGACTCCCACAGATACGCAGTATTTT. It yields the protein CASSLGTPTDTQYF.

The CDR3 nucleotides read TGTGCCAGCAGGACCGGCGCGGGGCGGGCGGAGACCCAGTACTTC. Amino acid sequence: CASRTGAGRAETQYF. The chain couples TRBV13 to TRBJ2-5; D is possibly TRBD2 (6 bases). This CDR3 has 15 residues. V lost 6 bases, J lost 5 bases, and 19 bases lay in between. Germline CDR1 and CDR2: PRHDT and FYEKMQ (reference sequence).

The chain links TRBV5-1 to TRBJ2-5; 7 nucleotides line up with TRBD2. Germline trimming cut 1 base from V and 2 bases from J; bases unmatched to any gene: 11. Germline loops: CDR1 SGHRS, CDR2 YFSETQ. This CDR3 spans 17 amino acids. CDR3 bases: TGCGCCAGCAGCTTGATACCGCCCACCGGGGGGCAAGAGACCCAGTACTTC. This sequence encodes CASSLIPPTGGQETQYF.

The chain's CDR3 is CASSQGERTSGKDNEQFF. The CDR3 DNA sequence: TGCGCCAGCAGCCAAGGCGAACGGACTAGCGGAAAAGACAATGAGCAGTTCTTC. The J gene is TRBJ2-1, the V gene TRBV4-1; 10 bases line up with TRBD2. The germline V gene has CDR1 MGHRA and CDR2 YSYEKL. The CDR3 has 18 residues. Trimming at V came to 1 base and at J to 5 bases, leaving 11 bases not matched to a gene.

This chain links TRBV29-1 with TRBJ2-1, with TRBD2 identical over 14 bases. This CDR3 contains 17 residues. Germline-derived CDR1 and CDR2 are SQVTM and ANQGSEA. V lost 6 bases, J lost 0 bases, and 7 bases stayed unmatched. CDR3 sequence reads: CSVPRTSGGLSYNEQFF. In nucleotides, the CDR3 is TGCAGCGTCCCCCGGACTAGCGGGGGGCTCTCCTACAATGAGCAGTTCTTC.

The rearrangement links TRBV6-6 to TRBJ2-7; D is ambiguous. Germline values: CDR1 MNHNY, CDR2 SVGAGI (reference sequence). V lost 6 bases and J 2 bases, leaving 14 bases between the germline ends. The CDR3 length is 14 residues. CDR3 nucleotides: TGTGCCAGCAGCCTCCCTCAGGTGCCCTACGAGCAGTACTTC. It yields the protein CASSLPQVPYEQYF.